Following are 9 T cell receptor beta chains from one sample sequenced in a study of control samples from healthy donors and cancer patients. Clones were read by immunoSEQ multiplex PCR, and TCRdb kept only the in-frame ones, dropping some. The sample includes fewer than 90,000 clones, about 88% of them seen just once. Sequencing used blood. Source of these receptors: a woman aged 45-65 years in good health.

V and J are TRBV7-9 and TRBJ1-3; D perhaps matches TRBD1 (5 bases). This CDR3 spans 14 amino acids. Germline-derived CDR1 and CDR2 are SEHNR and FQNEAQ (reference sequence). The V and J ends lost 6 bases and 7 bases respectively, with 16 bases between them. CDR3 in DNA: TGTGCCAGCAGTTCCCAGGACAATTGGAACACCATATATTTT. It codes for CASSSQDNWNTIYF. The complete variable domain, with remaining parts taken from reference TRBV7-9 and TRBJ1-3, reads DTGVSQNPRHKITKRGQNVTFRCDPISEHNRLYWYRQTLGQGPEFLTYFQNEAQLEKSRLLSDRFSAERPKGSFSTLEIQRTEQGDSAMYLCASSSQDNWNTIYFGEGSWLTVV.

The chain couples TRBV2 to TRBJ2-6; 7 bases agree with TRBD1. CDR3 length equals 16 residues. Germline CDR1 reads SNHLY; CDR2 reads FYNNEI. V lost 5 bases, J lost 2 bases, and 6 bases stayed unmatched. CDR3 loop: CASSSDRVAGANVLTF. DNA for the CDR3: TGTGCCAGCAGTTCAGACAGGGTAGCTGGGGCCAACGTCCTGACTTTC.

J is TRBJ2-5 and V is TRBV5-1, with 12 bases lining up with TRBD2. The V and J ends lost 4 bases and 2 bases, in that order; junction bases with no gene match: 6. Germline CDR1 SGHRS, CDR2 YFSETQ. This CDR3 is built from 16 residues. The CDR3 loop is CASSEGLAGRQETQYF. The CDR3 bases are TGCGCCAGCAGCGAAGGACTAGCGGGGCGACAAGAGACCCAGTACTTC.

The CDR3 DNA sequence: TGTGCCAGCAGTCCTGGTACTTACAGCTCCTACAATGAGCAGTTCTTC. Protein product: CASSPGTYSSYNEQFF. This chain links TRBV6-6 with TRBJ2-1; D call uncertain. V lost 5 bases and J lost 0, with 14 bases in between. CDR3 length equals 16 residues. Germline CDR1 is MNHNY and CDR2 is SVGAGI (reference sequence).

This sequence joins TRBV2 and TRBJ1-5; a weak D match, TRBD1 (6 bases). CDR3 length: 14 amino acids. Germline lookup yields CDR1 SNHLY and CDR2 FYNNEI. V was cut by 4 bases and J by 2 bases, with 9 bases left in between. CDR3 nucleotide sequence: TGTGCCAGCAGTGCAGGGGAGGGCAATCAGCCCCAGCATTTT. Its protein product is CASSAGEGNQPQHF.

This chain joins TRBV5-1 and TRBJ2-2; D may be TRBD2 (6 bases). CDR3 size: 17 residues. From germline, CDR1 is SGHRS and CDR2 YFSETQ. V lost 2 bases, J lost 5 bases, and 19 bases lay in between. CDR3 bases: TGCGCCAGCAGCTTAGAAGCCAGGCGGGGAATAACCGGGGAGCTGTTTTTT. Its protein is CASSLEARRGITGELFF. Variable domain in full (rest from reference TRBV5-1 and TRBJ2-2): KAGVTQTPRYLIKTRGQQVTLSCSPISGHRSVSWYQQTPGQGLQFLFEYFSETQRNKGNFPGRFSGRQFSNSRSEMNVSTLELGDSALYLCASSLEARRGITGELFFGEGSRLTVL.

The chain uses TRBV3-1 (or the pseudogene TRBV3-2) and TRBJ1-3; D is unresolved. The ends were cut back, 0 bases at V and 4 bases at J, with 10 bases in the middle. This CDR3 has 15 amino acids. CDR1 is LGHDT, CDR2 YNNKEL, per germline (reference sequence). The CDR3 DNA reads TGTGCCAGCAGCCAAGAGCAGTACCCCGGAAACACCATATATTTT. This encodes CASSQEQYPGNTIYF.

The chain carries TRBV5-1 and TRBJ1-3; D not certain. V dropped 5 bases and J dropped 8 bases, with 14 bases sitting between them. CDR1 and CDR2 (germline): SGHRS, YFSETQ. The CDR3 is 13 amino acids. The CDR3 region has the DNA TGCGCCAGCAGAATAGGGTTGGAAGACACCATATATTTT. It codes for CASRIGLEDTIYF.

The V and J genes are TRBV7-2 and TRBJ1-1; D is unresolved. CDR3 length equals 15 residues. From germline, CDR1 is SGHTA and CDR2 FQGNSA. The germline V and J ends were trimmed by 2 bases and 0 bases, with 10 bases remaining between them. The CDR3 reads CASSLMTEMNTEAFF. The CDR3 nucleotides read TGTGCCAGCAGCTTAATGACCGAGATGAACACTGAAGCTTTCTTT.